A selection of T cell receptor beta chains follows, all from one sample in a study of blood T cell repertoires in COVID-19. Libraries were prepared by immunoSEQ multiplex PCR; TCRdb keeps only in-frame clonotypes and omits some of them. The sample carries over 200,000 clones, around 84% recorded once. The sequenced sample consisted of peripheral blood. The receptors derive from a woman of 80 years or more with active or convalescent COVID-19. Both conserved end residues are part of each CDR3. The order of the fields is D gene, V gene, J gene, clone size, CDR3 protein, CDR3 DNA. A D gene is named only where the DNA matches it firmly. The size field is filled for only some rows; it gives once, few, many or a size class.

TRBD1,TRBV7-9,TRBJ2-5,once,CASSRDRGWEETQYF,TGTGCCAGCAGCAGGGACAGGGGTTGGGAAGAGACCCAGTACTTC
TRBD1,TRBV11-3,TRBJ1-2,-,CASSPSWDRGDYDYGYTF,TGTGCCAGCAGCCCATCCTGGGACAGGGGGGATTATGACTATGGCTACACCTTC
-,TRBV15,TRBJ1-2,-,CATSTDFATRDTYGYTF,TGTGCCACCAGCACCGACTTTGCCACCCGGGATACCTATGGCTACACCTTC
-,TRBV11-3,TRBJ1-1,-,CASSKNYRQEAFF,TGTGCCAGCAGCAAAAATTATCGACAGGAAGCTTTCTTT
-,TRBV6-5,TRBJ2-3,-,CASSYNGLATDTQYF,TGTGCCAGCAGTTATAACGGCCTAGCGACAGATACGCAGTATTTT
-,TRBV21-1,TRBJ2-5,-,CASSKGTGGKETQYF,TGTGCCAGCAGCAAGGGGACAGGGGGTAAAGAGACCCAGTACTTC
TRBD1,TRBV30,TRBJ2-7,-,CAWSPGTGTREQYF,TGTGCCTGGAGCCCCGGGACAGGGACTCGGGAGCAGTACTTC
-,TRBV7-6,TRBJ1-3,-,CASSLFLTELGRNTIYF,TGTGCCAGCAGCTTATTCCTGACAGAATTGGGAAGAAACACCATATATTTT
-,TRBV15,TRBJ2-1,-,CATSGESYNEQFF,TGTGCCACCAGCGGGGAGTCATACAATGAGCAGTTCTTC
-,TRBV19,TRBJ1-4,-,CASLGLATNEKLFF,TGTGCCAGTTTGGGCCTTGCAACTAATGAAAAACTGTTTTTT
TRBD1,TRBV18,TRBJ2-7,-,CASSPNTGGAFHEQYF,TGTGCCAGCTCACCGAATACAGGGGGCGCGTTTCACGAGCAGTACTTC